The 10 T cell receptor beta chains below come from one sample, sequenced in a study of cytomegalovirus exposure and HLA in healthy donors. This PCR relied on a set of 60 Vbeta primers and 13 Jbeta primers. Assay: immunoSEQ multiplex PCR; the TCRdb copy retains only in-frame clones and omits some. The sample has over 150,000 clones; roughly three quarters are singletons. The sequencing sample was made of PBMCs. The receptors stem from a man aged 30-40 years in good health and CMV-seropositive.

The chain is built from TRBV29-1 and TRBJ1-3; 8 nucleotides match TRBD1. The length of the CDR3 is 13 residues. The germline CDR1 and CDR2 sequences are SQVTM and ANQGSEA. V gave up 4 bases and J gave up 8 bases; unmatched junction bases: 7. The CDR3 nucleotides are TGCAGCGTTGTGTGGACAGGGCGGGACACCATATATTTT. It yields the protein CSVVWTGRDTIYF.

This clone appeared a single time. The chain is built from TRBV6-5 and TRBJ2-1; weak D call: TRBD2 (6 bases). This CDR3 has 13 residues. The germline V gene has CDR1 MNHEY and CDR2 SVGAGI. V shed 3 bases and J shed 7 bases, with 10 bases lying between them. The CDR3 here is CASSYGGVNEQFF. The CDR3 DNA sequence: TGTGCCAGCAGTTATGGAGGGGTAAATGAGCAGTTCTTC.

V is TRBV18 and J is TRBJ2-3; TRBD1 is a possible D gene (5 bases). V was clipped by 4 bases and J by 7 bases, with 9 bases between them. The CDR3 length is 12 residues. CDR1 KGHSH and CDR2 LQKENI come from the germline V gene. CDR3 in DNA: TGTGCCAGCTCACAAGGACACAATACGCAGTATTTT. This codes for CASSQGHNTQYF.

V usage is TRBV2 and J usage is TRBJ2-5, with 9 bases matching TRBD1. Trimming cost V 1 base and J 5 bases; bases outside gene matches: 2. CDR1 is SNHLY, CDR2 FYNNEI, per germline. The CDR3 consists of 14 residues. In nucleotides, the CDR3 is TGTGCCAGCAGTGAAGGGGACAGGGAGGAGACCCAGTACTTC. It is translated as CASSEGDREETQYF.

This chain joins TRBV6-1 and TRBJ1-2; tentatively, D is TRBD1 (5 bases). The germline V gene has CDR1 MNHNS and CDR2 SASEGT. CDR3 length: 14 amino acids. V was cut by 4 bases and J by 2 bases, with 11 bases left in between. The DNA for the CDR3 is TGTGCCAGCAGTGCGAGCCAGGGAAACTATGGCTACACCTTC. It yields the protein CASSASQGNYGYTF.

The chain recombines TRBV6-6 with TRBJ2-5, with 9 bases matching TRBD1. Germline V CDR1 and CDR2: MNHNY, SVGAGI (reference sequence). Trimming cost V 6 bases and J 0 bases; bases outside gene matches: 8. This CDR3 is 16 amino acids long. The CDR3 reads CASSSGTGSYQETQYF. As DNA, the CDR3 is TGTGCCAGCAGCTCCGGGACAGGGAGTTACCAAGAGACCCAGTACTTC.

As for this clone: Other DNA sequences in this sample translate to the same CDR3. The chain couples TRBV5-1 to TRBJ2-7; 15 nucleotides agree with TRBD2. The CDR3 has 16 amino acids. Germline CDR1 reads SGHRS; CDR2 reads YFSETQ. V lost 4 bases and J lost 3; bases outside the gene matches: 5. CDR3 in amino acids: CASSPGLAGGFYEQYF. CDR3 nucleotides: TGCGCCAGCAGCCCAGGACTAGCGGGAGGGTTCTACGAGCAGTACTTC.

This chain uses TRBV28 with TRBJ2-7; 11 nucleotides align to TRBD2. The CDR3 has 15 residues. The germline V gene encodes CDR1 MDHEN and CDR2 SYDVKM. With 6 bases clipped from V and 3 bases from J, the junction kept 7 bases outside the gene matches. CDR3 DNA sequence: TGTGCCAGCAGACCCGGGACTAGCGGAAACTACGAGCAGTACTTC. It yields the protein CASRPGTSGNYEQYF.

With regard to this clone: At one boundary the junction diverges from the germline segment, which might be a read error. The CDR3 DNA reads as TGTGCCAGCAGTTTACCCCGCGGGGTTATCTTT. Its protein product is CASSLPRGVIF. The rearrangement joins TRBV28 to TRBJ1-1, with D unresolved. CDR1 is MDHEN and CDR2 is SYDVKM in the germline V gene. CDR3 size: 11 residues.

The genes are TRBV4-1 and TRBJ2-1; 7 nucleotides agree with TRBD2. The CDR3 contains 13 residues. Per the germline V gene, CDR1 is MGHRA and CDR2 is YSYEKL. J was trimmed by 5 bases and V by 10 bases; bases with no gene match: 8. In DNA form, the CDR3 reads TGCGCCACGGGGTCCGGGGGGAACAATGAGCAGTTCTTC. This translates into CATGSGGNNEQFF.